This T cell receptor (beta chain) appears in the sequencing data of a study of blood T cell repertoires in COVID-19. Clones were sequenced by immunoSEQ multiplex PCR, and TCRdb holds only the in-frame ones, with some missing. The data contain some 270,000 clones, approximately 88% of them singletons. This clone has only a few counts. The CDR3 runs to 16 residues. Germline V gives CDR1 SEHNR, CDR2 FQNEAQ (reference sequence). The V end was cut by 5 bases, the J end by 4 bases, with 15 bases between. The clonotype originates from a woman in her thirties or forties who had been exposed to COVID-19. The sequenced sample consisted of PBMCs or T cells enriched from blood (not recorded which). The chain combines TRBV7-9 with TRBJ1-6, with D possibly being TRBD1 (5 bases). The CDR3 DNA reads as TGTGCCAGCAGCCATACCGACAGATATTATAATTCACCCCTCCACTTT. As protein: CASSHTDRYYNSPLHF.